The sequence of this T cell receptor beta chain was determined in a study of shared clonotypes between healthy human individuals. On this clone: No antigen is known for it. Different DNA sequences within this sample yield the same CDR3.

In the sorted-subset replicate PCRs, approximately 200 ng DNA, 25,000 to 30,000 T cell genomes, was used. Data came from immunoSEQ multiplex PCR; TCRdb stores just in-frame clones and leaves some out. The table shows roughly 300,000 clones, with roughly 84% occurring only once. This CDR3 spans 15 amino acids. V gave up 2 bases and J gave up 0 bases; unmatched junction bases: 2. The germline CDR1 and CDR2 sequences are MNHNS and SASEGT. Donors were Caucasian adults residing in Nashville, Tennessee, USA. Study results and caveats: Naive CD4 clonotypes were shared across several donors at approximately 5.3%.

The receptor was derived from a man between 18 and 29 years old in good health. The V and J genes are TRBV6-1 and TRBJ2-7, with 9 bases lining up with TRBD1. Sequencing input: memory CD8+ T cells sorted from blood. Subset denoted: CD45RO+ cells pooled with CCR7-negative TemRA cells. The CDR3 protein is CASSEPGQGSYEQYF. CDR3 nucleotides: TGTGCCAGCAGTGAACCGGGACAGGGCTCCTACGAGCAGTACTTC.